This TCR beta chain came from a study of cytotoxic CD8 clonotypes in ibrutinib-treated CLL. Looking at the study overall: Included were 11 relapsed/refractory and about 14 treatment-naive patients, of whom 17 were IGHV unmutated.

Germline loops: CDR1 SGHRS, CDR2 YFSETQ. The J segment lost 2 bases and the V segment lost 0 bases, leaving 5 bases of the junction unmatched. The CDR3 runs 16 residues. Sequencing used immunoSEQ multiplex PCR; TCRdb keeps in-frame clones, though not all of them. The sample has about 140,000 clones, 85% to 95% seen once. This chain joins TRBV5-1 and TRBJ2-7; 10 bases agree with TRBD2. Specimen: PBMCs, collected after 12 months of ibrutinib treatment. The TCR was taken from a human donor with chronic lymphocytic leukemia. The CDR3 sequence is CASSLGFTSGTYEQYF. The CDR3 DNA sequence: TGCGCCAGCAGCTTGGGATTTACTAGCGGGACCTACGAGCAGTACTTC.